This T cell receptor beta chain was captured in a study of graft-versus-host responses after intestinal transplantation. Study overall: Recipients were given multivisceral, liver-intestinal, or isolated intestinal transplants. The whole recipient group had anti-thymocyte globulin induction followed by tacrolimus and steroids for about three years.

Study-level findings and limits: The authors found GvH clones in recipient marrow, some appearing first in ileum or blood.

In germline, CDR1 is SGHAT, CDR2 FQNNGV. The CDR3 length is 17 residues. V was clipped by 4 bases and J by 4 bases, with 22 bases between them. This table comes from immunoSEQ multiplex PCR, and its TCRdb copy is limited to in-frame clones, with some not included. The sample yields roughly 120,000 clones, approximately 93% seen once. As for this clone: Its antigen is not known.

This rearrangement joins TRBV11-2 to TRBJ1-2; perhaps TRBD1 as D (5 bases). The receptor was isolated from a human donor who was the organ donor for an intestinal transplant. Sequences were derived from unstimulated CD8+ T cells sorted from spleen or lymph node cells, sampled before transplant. In nucleotides, the CDR3 is TGTGCCAGCAGCTCCCCCACGGCGGGGCTTCCTCGCTATGGCTACACCTTC. Translated: CASSSPTAGLPRYGYTF. Full variable domain (remainder filled in from reference TRBV11-2 and TRBJ1-2): EAGVAQSPRYKIIEKRQSVAFWCNPISGHATLYWYQQILGQGPKLLIQFQNNGVVDDSQLPKDRFSAERLKGVDSTLKIQPAKLEDSAVYLCASSSPTAGLPRYGYTFGSGTRLTVV.